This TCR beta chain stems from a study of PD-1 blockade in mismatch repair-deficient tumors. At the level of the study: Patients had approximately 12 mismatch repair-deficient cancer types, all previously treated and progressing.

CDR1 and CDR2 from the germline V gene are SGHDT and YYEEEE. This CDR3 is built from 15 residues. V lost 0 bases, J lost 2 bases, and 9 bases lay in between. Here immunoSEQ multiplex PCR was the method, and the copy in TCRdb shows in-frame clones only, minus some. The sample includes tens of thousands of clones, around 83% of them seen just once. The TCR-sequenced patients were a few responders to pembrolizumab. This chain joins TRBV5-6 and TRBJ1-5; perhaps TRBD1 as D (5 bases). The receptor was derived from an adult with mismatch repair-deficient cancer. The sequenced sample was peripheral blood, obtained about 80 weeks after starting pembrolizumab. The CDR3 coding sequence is TGTGCCAGCAGCTTGGGGGTCAGGGGCAATCAGCCCCAGCATTTT. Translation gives CASSLGVRGNQPQHF.